This entry features one T cell receptor (beta chain) sequence. Its antigen is not known. The data originate from a study of lymphopenia after photon versus proton radiotherapy. Using immunoSEQ multiplex PCR, the repertoire was profiled, and TCRdb retains in-frame clones only, with some absent. The sample lists 35,000 to 40,000 clones, 70% to 90% occurring once. Study findings and constraints: Better survival with proton therapy was suggested as possible, not demonstrated. After the lymphocyte nadir, photon-treated repertoires showed oligoclonal expansion, especially of CD8+ Temra cells.

With 4 bases clipped from V and 2 bases from J, the junction kept 4 bases outside the gene matches. Germline V gene data show CDR1 as SGDLS and CDR2 as YYNGEE. There are 15 residues in the CDR3. This chain joins TRBV9 and TRBJ2-1; 9 bases agree with TRBD1. This material consisted of peripheral blood, taken from a patient treated with photon-based radiotherapy. The TCR comes from a man aged 50 to 60 with gastric cancer. The CDR3 DNA reads as TGTGCCAGCAGCATCCGACAGGGGGCCTACAATGAGCAGTTCTTC. Its protein product is CASSIRQGAYNEQFF.